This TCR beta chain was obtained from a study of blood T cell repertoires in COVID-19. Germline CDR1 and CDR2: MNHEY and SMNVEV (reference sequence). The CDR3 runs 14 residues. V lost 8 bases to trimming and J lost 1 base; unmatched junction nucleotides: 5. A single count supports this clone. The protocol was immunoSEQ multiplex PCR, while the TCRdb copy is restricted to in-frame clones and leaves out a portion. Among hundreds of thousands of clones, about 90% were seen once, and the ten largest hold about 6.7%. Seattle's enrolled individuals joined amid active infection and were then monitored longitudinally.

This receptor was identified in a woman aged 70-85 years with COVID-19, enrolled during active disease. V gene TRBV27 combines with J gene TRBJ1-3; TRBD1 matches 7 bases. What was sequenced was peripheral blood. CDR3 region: CASHQQGSGNTIYF. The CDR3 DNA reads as TGTGCCAGCCACCAACAGGGGTCTGGAAACACCATATATTTT.